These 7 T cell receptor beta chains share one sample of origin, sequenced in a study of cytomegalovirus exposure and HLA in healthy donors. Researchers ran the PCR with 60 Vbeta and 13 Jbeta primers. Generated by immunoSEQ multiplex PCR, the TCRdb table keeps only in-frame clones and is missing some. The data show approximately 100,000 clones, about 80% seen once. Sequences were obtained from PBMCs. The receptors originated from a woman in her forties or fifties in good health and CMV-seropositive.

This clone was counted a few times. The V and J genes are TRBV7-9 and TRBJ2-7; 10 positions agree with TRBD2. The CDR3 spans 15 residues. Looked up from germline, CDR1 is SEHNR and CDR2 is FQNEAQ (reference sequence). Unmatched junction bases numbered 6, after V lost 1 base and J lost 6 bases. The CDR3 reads CASSLGGTSVTEQYF. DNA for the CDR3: TGTGCCAGCAGCTTAGGTGGGACTAGCGTGACCGAGCAGTACTTC.

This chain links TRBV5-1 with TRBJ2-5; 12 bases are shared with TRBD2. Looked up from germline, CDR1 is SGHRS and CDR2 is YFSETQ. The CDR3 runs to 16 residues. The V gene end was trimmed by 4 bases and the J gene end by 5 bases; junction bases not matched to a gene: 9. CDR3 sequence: CASSTSTSGGRETQYF. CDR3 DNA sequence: TGCGCCAGCAGCACCTCGACTAGCGGGGGAAGGGAGACCCAGTACTTC.

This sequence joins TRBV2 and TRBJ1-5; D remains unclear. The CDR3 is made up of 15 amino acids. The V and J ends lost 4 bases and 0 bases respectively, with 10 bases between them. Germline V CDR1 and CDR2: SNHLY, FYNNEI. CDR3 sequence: CASSGSAVSNQPQHF. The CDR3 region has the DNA TGTGCCAGCAGTGGATCGGCGGTTAGCAATCAGCCCCAGCATTTT.

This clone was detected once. The DNA of the CDR3 is TGTGCCAGCAGTTACTCTGCGGGGGGAACCTACAATGAGCAGTTCTTC. It codes for CASSYSAGGTYNEQFF. The rearrangement uses TRBV6-5 and TRBJ2-1; 8 bases agree with TRBD2. CDR1 is MNHEY, CDR2 SVGAGI, per germline. CDR3 length equals 16 residues. The ends lost 0 bases at V and 2 bases at J; junction bases unmatched: 3.

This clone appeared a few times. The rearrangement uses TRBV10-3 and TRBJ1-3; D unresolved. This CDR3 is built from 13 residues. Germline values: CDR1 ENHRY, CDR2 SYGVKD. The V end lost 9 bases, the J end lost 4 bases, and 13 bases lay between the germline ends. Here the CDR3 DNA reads TGTGCCATTGCCCCCCTAGGCGGAAACACCATATATTTT. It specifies CAIAPLGGNTIYF.

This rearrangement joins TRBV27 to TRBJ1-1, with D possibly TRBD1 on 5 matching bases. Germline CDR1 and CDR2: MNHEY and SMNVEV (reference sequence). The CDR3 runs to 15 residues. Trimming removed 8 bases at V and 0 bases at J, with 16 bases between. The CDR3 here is CASSRLGQLNTEAFF. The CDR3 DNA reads TGTGCCAGCTCTCGGCTGGGGCAGTTGAACACTGAAGCTTTCTTT.

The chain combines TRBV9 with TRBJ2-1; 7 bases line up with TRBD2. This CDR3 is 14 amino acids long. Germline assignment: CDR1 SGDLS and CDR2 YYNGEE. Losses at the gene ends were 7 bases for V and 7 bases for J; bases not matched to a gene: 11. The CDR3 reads CASGLAGVVNEQFF. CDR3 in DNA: TGTGCCAGCGGTCTGGCGGGAGTGGTAAATGAGCAGTTCTTC.